The 15 T cell receptor beta chains below all came from one sample that was sequenced in a study of siplizumab effects on memory and regulatory T cells. Clones were sequenced by immunoSEQ multiplex PCR, and TCRdb holds only the in-frame ones, with some missing. In the table there are some 100,000 clones, about nine tenths of which are singletons. Material: CD4+ T cells sorted from blood. These receptors came from a human donor in good health. Some clones in this sample may be carry-over from other donors' samples.

This chain uses TRBV6-5 with TRBJ1-4; perhaps TRBD1 as D (6 bases). With 0 bases removed from V and 1 base from J, the gap between germline ends came to 9 bases. This CDR3 comprises 16 residues. Germline assignment: CDR1 MNHEY and CDR2 SVGAGI. CDR3 nucleotide sequence: TGTGCCAGCAGTTACTCAGGGGGGGGAACTAATGAAAAACTGTTTTTT. This gives the protein CASSYSGGGTNEKLFF.

The chain carries TRBV18 and TRBJ2-5, with TRBD1 matching over 8 bases. With V trimmed by 8 bases and J by 5 bases, 13 bases remained unmatched. Germline V gives CDR1 KGHSH, CDR2 LQKENI. CDR3 size: 15 residues. CDR3 amino acids: CASTKNPGGWETQYF. As DNA, the CDR3 is TGTGCCAGCACCAAGAATCCAGGGGGCTGGGAGACCCAGTACTTC.

This clone was seen just once. This chain uses TRBV5-1 with TRBJ1-2; no definite D call. CDR1 is SGHRS, CDR2 YFSETQ, per germline. CDR3 length: 13 amino acids. Between the trimmed V and J ends, which lost 0 bases and 4 bases, there was a span of 7 bases. CDR3 sequence reads: CASSLALLYGYTF. The CDR3 DNA follows: TGCGCCAGCAGCTTGGCATTACTCTATGGCTACACCTTC.

Note on this clone: The DNA is omitted, as the CDR3 cannot be located on it reliably, and the CDR3 follows TCRdb's listing. The chain's CDR3 is CASSFGSGGYNEQFF. The rearrangement joins TRBV28 to TRBJ2-1; the DNA was not used to check the table's D call, TRBD2. The CDR3 totals 15 residues, both ends included. The germline V gene encodes CDR1 MDHEN and CDR2 SYDVKM.

V gene TRBV5-1 combines with J gene TRBJ2-1, with D perhaps matching TRBD1 (6 bases). There are 15 residues in the CDR3. The germline V gene encodes CDR1 SGHRS and CDR2 YFSETQ. V was clipped by 1 base and J by 7 bases, with 15 bases between them. The CDR3 DNA sequence: TGCGCCAGCAGCTTGTGGACAGAGAGTTCTAATGAGCAGTTCTTC. Encoded protein: CASSLWTESSNEQFF.

V is TRBV6-5 and J is TRBJ2-5; 8 bases map to TRBD2. This CDR3 contains 15 residues. CDR1 MNHEY and CDR2 SVGAGI come from the germline V gene. V shed 2 bases and J 0 bases; nucleotides not matched to a gene: 2. The CDR3 DNA is TGTGCCAGCAGTTACGGTAGCGGGAACCAAGAGACCCAGTACTTC. Translation gives CASSYGSGNQETQYF.

The chain joins TRBV10-2 to TRBJ2-1; D is tentatively TRBD1 or TRBD2 (5 bases each). The CDR3 is 18 residues long. Germline V lookup: CDR1 WSHSY, CDR2 SAAADI. V gave up 6 bases and J gave up 6 bases, with 27 bases separating them. CDR3 residues: CASSSQDQRPGLGNEQFF. The CDR3 DNA is TGCGCCAGCAGCTCGCAGGACCAAAGACCGGGGCTCGGCAATGAGCAGTTCTTC.

This sequence joins TRBV7-3 and TRBJ2-2, with 10 nucleotides matching TRBD2. The germline V gene has CDR1 SGHTA and CDR2 FQGTGA. V was clipped by 2 bases and J by 0 bases; unmatched bases: 6. The CDR3 is 18 residues long. DNA for the CDR3: TGTGCCAGCAGCTTACTAGGGACTAGCGCGCCGAACACCGGGGAGCTGTTTTTT. This sequence encodes CASSLLGTSAPNTGELFF. Full variable domain (outside the CDR3, taken from reference TRBV7-3 and TRBJ2-2): GAGVSQTPSNKVTEKGKYVELRCDPISGHTALYWYRQSLGQGPEFLIYFQGTGAADDSGLPNDRFFAVRPEGSVSTLKIQRTERGDSAVYLCASSLLGTSAPNTGELFFGEGSRLTVL.

This chain connects TRBV5-1 to TRBJ2-7; D gene uncertain. CDR1 is SGHRS, CDR2 YFSETQ, per germline. The CDR3 length is 15 residues. With 0 bases removed from V and 5 bases from J, the gap between germline ends came to 15 bases. The DNA for the CDR3 is TGCGCCAGCAGCTTGGTGCTTGGGCAGACCGACGAGCAGTACTTC. Its translation: CASSLVLGQTDEQYF.

The genes are TRBV7-6 and TRBJ1-2; D is uncertain. This CDR3 spans 12 amino acids. The V and J ends lost 5 bases and 6 bases respectively, with 10 bases between them. Germline values: CDR1 SGHVS, CDR2 FNYEAQ. The CDR3 DNA is TGTGCCAGCAGCCCGATCTGGGATGGCTACACCTTC. This encodes CASSPIWDGYTF.

V gene TRBV19 combines with J gene TRBJ2-7; TRBD2 agrees at 11 bases. From germline, CDR1 is LNHDA and CDR2 SQIVND (reference sequence). The CDR3 totals 17 residues. V gave up 9 bases and J gave up 6 bases; unmatched junction bases: 19. CDR3 nucleotide sequence: TGTGCCAGCGCGGTTGATGGTACTAGCGGGAGTGCGAGCGAGCAGTACTTC. As protein: CASAVDGTSGSASEQYF. The full variable domain, with the rest looked up from reference TRBV19 and TRBJ2-7, is DGGITQSPKYLFRKEGQNVTLSCEQNLNHDAMYWYRQDPGQGLRLIYYSQIVNDFQKGDIAEGYSVSREKKESFPLTVTSAQKNPTAFYLCASAVDGTSGSASEQYFGPGTRLTVT.

This chain joins TRBV13 and TRBJ1-4; D remains unclear. The CDR3 covers 15 residues. Between the trimmed V and J ends, which lost 6 bases and 3 bases, there was a span of 14 bases. The V gene's germline CDR1 is PRHDT and CDR2 FYEKMQ (reference sequence). The CDR3 coding sequence is TGTGCCAGCAGTTACAATAAGGGAGCTAATGAAAAACTGTTTTTT. Protein: CASSYNKGANEKLFF.

The genes are TRBV5-6 and TRBJ2-3; TRBD1 matches 8 bases. After removal of 0 bases from V and 6 bases from J, the junction contained 6 bases not matched to a gene. This CDR3 is built from 15 residues. CDR1 SGHDT and CDR2 YYEEEE come from the germline V gene. CDR3 loop: CASSLGSGGADTQYF. The CDR3 DNA reads TGTGCCAGCAGCTTGGGGTCAGGGGGCGCGGATACGCAGTATTTT.

The chain employs TRBV14 and TRBJ2-1, with 8 bases identical to TRBD1. In germline, CDR1 is SGHDN, CDR2 FVKESK. V gave up 4 bases and J gave up 5 bases; unmatched junction bases: 16. CDR3 size: 18 residues. The CDR3 spells CASSPRDRGFFLHNEQFF. CDR3 bases: TGTGCCAGCAGCCCCCGCGACAGGGGATTTTTTTTACACAATGAGCAGTTCTTC.

The V call is TRBV19, the J call TRBJ2-1; tentatively, D is TRBD2 (6 bases). Trimming removed 7 bases from V and 4 bases from J, with 17 bases in between. The CDR3 spans 15 residues. The V gene's germline CDR1 is LNHDA and CDR2 SQIVND (reference sequence). For the CDR3, the DNA is TGTGCCAGTAACGAGGGAGGCCTCCTATACAATGAGCAGTTCTTC. Its protein is CASNEGGLLYNEQFF.